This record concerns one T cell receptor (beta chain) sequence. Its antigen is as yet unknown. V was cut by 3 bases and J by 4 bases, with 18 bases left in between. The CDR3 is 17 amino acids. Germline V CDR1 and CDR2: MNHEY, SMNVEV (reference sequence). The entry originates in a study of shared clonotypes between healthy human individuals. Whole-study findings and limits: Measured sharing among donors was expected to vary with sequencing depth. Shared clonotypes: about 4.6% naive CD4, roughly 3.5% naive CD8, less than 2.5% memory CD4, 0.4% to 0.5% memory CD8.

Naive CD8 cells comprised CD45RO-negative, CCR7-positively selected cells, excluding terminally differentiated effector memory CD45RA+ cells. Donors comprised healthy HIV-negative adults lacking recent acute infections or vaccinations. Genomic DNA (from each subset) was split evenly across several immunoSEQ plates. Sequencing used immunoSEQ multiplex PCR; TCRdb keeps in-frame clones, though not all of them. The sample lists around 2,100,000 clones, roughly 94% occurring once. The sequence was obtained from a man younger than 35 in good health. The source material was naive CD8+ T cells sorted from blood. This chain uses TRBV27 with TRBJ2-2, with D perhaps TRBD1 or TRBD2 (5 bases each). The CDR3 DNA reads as TGTGCCAGCAGTTTTCTCCTCCGGGGCCCCGGCACCGGGGAGCTGTTTTTT. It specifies CASSFLLRGPGTGELFF.